Sequencing of this T cell receptor (beta chain) was carried out in a study of T-cell reconstitution after alpha-beta-depleted transplantation in children. This clonotype was recorded many times. Per the germline V gene, CDR1 is LNHNV and CDR2 is YYDKDF (reference sequence). Trimming removed 8 bases at V and 7 bases at J, with 17 bases between. The CDR3 is 13 amino acids. Using unique molecular identifiers, the investigators prepared the TCRbeta library. TCRdb independently ran MiXCR on the PCR reads; one entry per CDR3 protein. The profile covers some 240,000 distinct CDR3 sequences, with more than 7.5% appearing a single time and 5% to 6% taken by the ten largest.

The source is a human donor who donated a stem cell graft to a child with SCID. The chain uses TRBV15 and TRBJ1-2; tentative D call: TRBD1 (5 bases). The specimen comprised PBMCs from the stem cell graft donor, sampled from the stem cell graft. The CDR3 sequence is CATSLGRRGGYTF. The CDR3 DNA sequence: TGTGCCACCTCGTTGGGACGTCGGGGTGGCTACACCTTC. The complete variable domain, with remaining parts taken from reference TRBV15 and TRBJ1-2, reads DAMVIQNPRYQVTQFGKPVTLSCSQTLNHNVMYWYQQKSSQAPKLLFHYYDKDFNNEADTPDNFQSRRPNTSFCFLDIRSPGLGDTAMYLCATSLGRRGGYTFGSGTRLTVV.